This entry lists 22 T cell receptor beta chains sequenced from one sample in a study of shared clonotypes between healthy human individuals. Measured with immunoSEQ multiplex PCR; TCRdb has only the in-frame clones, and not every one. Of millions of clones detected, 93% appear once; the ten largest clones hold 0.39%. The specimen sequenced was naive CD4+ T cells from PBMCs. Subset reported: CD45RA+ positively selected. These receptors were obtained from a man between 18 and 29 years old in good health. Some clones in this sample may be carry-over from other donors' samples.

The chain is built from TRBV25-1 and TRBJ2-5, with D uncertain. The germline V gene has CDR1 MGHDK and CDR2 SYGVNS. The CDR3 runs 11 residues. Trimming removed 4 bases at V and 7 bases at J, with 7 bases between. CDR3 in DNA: TGTGCCAGCAGTGGGTCAGGGACCCAGTACTTC. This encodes CASSGSGTQYF.

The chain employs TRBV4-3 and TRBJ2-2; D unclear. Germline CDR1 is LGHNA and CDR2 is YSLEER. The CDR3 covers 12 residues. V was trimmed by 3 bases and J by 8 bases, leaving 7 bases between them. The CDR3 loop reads CASSHPMGELFF. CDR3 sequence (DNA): TGCGCCAGCAGCCACCCAATGGGGGAGCTGTTTTTT.

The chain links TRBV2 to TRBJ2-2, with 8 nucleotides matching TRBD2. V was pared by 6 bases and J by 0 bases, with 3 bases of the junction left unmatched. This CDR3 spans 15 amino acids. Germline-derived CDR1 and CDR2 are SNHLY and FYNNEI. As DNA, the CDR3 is TGTGCCAGCAGAAAAGCGGGGGCGAACACCGGGGAGCTGTTTTTT. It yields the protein CASRKAGANTGELFF.

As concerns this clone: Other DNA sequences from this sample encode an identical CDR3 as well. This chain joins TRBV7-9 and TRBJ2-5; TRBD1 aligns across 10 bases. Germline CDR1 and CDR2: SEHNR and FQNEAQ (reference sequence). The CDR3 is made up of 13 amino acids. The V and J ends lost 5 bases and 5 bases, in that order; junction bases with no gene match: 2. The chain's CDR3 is CASSRGQGETQYF. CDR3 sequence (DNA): TGTGCCAGCAGCCGGGGACAGGGGGAGACCCAGTACTTC.

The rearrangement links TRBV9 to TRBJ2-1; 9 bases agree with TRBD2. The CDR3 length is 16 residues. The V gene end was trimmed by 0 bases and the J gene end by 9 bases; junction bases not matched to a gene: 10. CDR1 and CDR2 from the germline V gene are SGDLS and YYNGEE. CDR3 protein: CASSVAYLAGIGEQFF. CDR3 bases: TGTGCCAGCAGCGTAGCTTATCTAGCGGGAATTGGTGAGCAGTTCTTC.

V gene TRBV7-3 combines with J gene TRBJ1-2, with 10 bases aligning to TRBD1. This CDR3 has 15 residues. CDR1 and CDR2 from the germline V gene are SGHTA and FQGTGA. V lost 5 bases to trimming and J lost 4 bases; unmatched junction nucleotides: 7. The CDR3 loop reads CASSPDRGLPYGYTF. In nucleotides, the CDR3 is TGTGCCAGCAGCCCCGACAGGGGGCTTCCCTATGGCTACACCTTC.

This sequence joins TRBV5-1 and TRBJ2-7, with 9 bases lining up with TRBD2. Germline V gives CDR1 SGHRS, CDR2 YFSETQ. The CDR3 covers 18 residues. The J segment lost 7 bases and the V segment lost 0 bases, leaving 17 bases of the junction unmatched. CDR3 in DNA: TGCGCCAGCAGCTTGGTGGGGTCCCGAGGTAGCGGGAGTAGGGAGCAGTACTTC. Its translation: CASSLVGSRGSGSREQYF.

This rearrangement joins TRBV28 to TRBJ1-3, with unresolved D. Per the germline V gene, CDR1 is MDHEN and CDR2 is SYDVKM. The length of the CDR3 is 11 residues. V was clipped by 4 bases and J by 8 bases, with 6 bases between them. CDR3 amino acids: CASSWIHTIYF. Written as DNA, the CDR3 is TGTGCCAGCAGTTGGATACACACCATATATTTT.

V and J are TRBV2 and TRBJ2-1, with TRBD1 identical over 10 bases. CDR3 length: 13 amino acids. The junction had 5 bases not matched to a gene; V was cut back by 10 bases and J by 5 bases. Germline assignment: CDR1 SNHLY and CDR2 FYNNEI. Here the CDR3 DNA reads TGTGCCACTCGACAGGGGGCGGACAATGAGCAGTTCTTC. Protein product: CATRQGADNEQFF.

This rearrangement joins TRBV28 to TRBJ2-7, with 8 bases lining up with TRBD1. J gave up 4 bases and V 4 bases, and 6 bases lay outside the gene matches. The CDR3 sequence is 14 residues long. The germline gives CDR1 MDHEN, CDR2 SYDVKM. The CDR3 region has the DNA TGTGCCAGCAGTTCTCCGGGACAGGAGTACGAGCAGTACTTC. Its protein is CASSSPGQEYEQYF.

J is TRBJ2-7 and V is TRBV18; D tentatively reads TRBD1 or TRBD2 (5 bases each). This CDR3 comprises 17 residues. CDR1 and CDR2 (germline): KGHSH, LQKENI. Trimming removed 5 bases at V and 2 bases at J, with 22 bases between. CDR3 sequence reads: CASSSPNSGRRAYEQYF. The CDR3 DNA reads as TGTGCCAGCTCATCGCCCAATTCGGGACGGAGAGCCTACGAGCAGTACTTC.

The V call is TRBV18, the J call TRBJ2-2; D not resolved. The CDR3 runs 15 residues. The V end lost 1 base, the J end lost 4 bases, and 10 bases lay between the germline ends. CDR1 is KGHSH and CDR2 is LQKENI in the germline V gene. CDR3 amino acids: CASSPLPSGTGELFF. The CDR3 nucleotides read TGTGCCAGCTCACCACTACCCTCGGGCACCGGGGAGCTGTTTTTT.

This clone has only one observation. The CDR3: CASSRPGETQYF. The CDR3 DNA sequence: TGTGCCAGCTCACGTCCCGGAGAGACCCAGTACTTC. The chain has TRBV18 and TRBJ2-5; no reliable D call. Germline CDR1 KGHSH, CDR2 LQKENI. CDR3 length equals 12 residues. The ends were cut back, 4 bases at V and 4 bases at J, with 7 bases in the middle.

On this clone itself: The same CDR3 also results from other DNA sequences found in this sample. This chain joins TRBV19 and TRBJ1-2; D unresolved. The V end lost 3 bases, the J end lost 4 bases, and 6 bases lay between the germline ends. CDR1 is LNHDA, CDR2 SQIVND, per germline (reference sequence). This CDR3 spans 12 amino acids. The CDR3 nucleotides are TGTGCCAGTAGTATTCGGGGCTATGGCTACACCTTC. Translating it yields CASSIRGYGYTF.

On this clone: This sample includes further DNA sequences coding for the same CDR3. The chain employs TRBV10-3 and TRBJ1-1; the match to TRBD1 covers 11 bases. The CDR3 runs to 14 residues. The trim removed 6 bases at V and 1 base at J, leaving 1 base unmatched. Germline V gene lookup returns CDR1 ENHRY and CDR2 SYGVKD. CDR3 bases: TGTGCCATCAGAGGGACAGGGGGGAACACTGAAGCTTTCTTT. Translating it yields CAIRGTGGNTEAFF.

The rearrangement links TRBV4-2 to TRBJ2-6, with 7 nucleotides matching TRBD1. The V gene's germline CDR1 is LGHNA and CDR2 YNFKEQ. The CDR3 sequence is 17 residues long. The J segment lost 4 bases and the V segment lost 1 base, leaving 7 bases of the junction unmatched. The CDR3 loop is CASSQVRTGPGANVLTF. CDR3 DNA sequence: TGTGCCAGCAGCCAAGTGAGGACAGGCCCGGGGGCCAACGTCCTGACTTTC.

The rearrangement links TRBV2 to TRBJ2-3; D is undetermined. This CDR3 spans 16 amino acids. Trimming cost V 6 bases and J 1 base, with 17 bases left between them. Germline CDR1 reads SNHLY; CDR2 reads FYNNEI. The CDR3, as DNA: TGTGCCAGCAGACTTGCAGCACTACGAGGCACAGATACGCAGTATTTT. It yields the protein CASRLAALRGTDTQYF.

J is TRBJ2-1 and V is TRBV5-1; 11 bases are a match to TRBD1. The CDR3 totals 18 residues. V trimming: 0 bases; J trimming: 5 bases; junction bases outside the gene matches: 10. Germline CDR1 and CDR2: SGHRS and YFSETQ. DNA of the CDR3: TGCGCCAGCAGCTTGGATCACCGGACAGGGGGCATCAACAATGAGCAGTTCTTC. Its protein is CASSLDHRTGGINNEQFF.

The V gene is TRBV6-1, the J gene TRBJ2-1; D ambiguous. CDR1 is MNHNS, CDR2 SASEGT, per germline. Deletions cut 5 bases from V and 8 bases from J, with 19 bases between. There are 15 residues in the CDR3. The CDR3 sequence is CASSWTGQTVDEQFF. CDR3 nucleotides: TGTGCCAGCAGTTGGACCGGCCAGACTGTAGATGAGCAGTTCTTC.

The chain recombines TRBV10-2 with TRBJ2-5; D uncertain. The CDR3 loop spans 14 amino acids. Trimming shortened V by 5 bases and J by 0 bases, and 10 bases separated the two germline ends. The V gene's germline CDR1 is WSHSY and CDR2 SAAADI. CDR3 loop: CASSITTYQETQYF. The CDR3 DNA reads TGCGCCAGCAGTATAACGACTTACCAAGAGACCCAGTACTTC.

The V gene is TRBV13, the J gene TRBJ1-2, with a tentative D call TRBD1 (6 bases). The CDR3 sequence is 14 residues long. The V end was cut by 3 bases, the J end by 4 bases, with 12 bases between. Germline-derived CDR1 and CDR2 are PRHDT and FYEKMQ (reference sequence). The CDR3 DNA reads TGTGCCAGCAGCTTTGCACAGGGCAGCTATGGCTACACCTTC. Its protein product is CASSFAQGSYGYTF. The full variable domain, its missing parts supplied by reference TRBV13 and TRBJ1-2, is AAGVIQSPRHLIKEKRETATLKCYPIPRHDTVYWYQQGPGQDPQFLISFYEKMQSDKGSIPDRFSAQQFSDYHSELNMSSLELGDSALYFCASSFAQGSYGYTFGSGTRLTVV.

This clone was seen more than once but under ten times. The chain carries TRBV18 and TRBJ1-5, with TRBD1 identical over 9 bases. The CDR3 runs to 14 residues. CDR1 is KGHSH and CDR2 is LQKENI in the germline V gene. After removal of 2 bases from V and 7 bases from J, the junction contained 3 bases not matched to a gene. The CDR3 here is CASSPKDRGQPQHF. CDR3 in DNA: TGTGCCAGCTCACCAAAGGACAGGGGCCAGCCCCAGCATTTT.